This T cell receptor beta chain was captured by sequencing in a study of T-cell memory formation after mild COVID-19. Study results and caveats: Whether second-wave clones peaking at day 37 were SARS-CoV-2 specific went unconfirmed. Mainly in CM and EM were contracting CD4+ clones; CD8+ were in EMRA.

Concerning this clonotype: The target antigen is unknown.

From 5'RACE with constant-segment primers came TCR alpha and TCR beta cDNA libraries that carried sample barcodes and UMIs. TCRdb redid the calling of the 5' RACE reads with MiXCR, one entry per CDR3 protein. The data hold around 370,000 distinct CDR3 sequences, with approximately 21% observed a single time. CDR1 SGHRS and CDR2 YFSETQ come from the germline V gene. This CDR3 has 16 amino acids. V shed 1 base and J shed 2 bases, with 13 bases lying between them. Sequences were obtained from PBMCs or a T cell subset sorted from them (not recorded which). The chain links TRBV5-1 to TRBJ2-1; a possible D gene is TRBD1 (5 bases). The TCR originated in an adult woman who had mild COVID-19 (a few samples of this study predate the infection). Cell type and time point are not known. The CDR3 is CASSLSGKGTYNEQFF. CDR3 nucleotides: TGCGCCAGCAGCTTGTCAGGGAAAGGGACCTACAATGAGCAGTTCTTC.